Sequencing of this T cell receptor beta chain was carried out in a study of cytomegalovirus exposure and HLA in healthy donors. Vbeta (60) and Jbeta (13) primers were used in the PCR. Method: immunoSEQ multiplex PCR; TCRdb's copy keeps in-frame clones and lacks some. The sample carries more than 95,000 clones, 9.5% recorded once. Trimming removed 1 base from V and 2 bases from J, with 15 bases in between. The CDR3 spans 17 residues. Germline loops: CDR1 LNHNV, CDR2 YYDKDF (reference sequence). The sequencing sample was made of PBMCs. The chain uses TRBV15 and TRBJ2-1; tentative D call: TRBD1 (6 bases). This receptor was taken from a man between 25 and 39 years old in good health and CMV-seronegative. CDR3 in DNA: TGTGCCACCAGCAGAGGATCAATTACAGGGACCTACAATGAGCAGTTCTTC. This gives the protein CATSRGSITGTYNEQFF. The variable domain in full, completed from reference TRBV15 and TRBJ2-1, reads DAMVIQNPRYQVTQFGKPVTLSCSQTLNHNVMYWYQQKSSQAPKLLFHYYDKDFNNEADTPDNFQSRRPNTSFCFLDIRSPGLGDTAMYLCATSRGSITGTYNEQFFGPGTRLTVL.